Following are 26 T cell receptor beta chains from one sample sequenced in a study of T-cell memory formation after mild COVID-19. TCRdb analysed the 5' RACE reads with MiXCR anew, one entry per CDR3 protein. Among approximately 490,000 distinct CDR3 sequences, 20% were seen once, and the ten largest hold 9.5% to 15%. Sequencing input: PBMCs or a T cell subset sorted from them (not recorded which). These receptors were taken from an adult woman who had mild COVID-19 (a few samples of this study predate the infection). Cell type and time point are not known.

This rearrangement joins TRBV6-1 to TRBJ1-1, with D hard to call. Trimming removed 6 bases from V and 1 base from J, with 15 bases in between. This CDR3 is built from 15 residues. Germline CDR1 and CDR2: MNHNS and SASEGT. This CDR3 is CASSLSRYSNTEAFF. The CDR3, as DNA: TGTGCCAGCAGCCTTTCACGCTATTCGAACACTGAAGCTTTCTTT.

The rearrangement uses TRBV6-1 and TRBJ1-5; no clear D gene. V gave up 8 bases and J gave up 0 bases, with 17 bases separating them. This CDR3 is 16 amino acids long. CDR1 and CDR2 (germline): MNHNS, SASEGT. The DNA of the CDR3 is TGTGCCAGCCTAGGGAGTGCCTGGAATAGCAATCAGCCCCAGCATTTT. This translates into CASLGSAWNSNQPQHF.

The chain couples TRBV11-3 to TRBJ2-7; D perhaps matches TRBD1 (6 bases). Germline CDR1 reads SGHNT; CDR2 reads YENEEA. The CDR3 contains 16 residues. V was trimmed by 3 bases and J by 7 bases, leaving 22 bases between them. The CDR3 region is CASSLGRGVLLEEQYF. The CDR3, as DNA: TGTGCCAGCAGCTTGGGCAGGGGAGTCCTACTGGAGGAGCAGTACTTC.

This clonotype showed up just a few times. The J gene is TRBJ2-2, the V gene TRBV7-9, with a weak D call TRBD2 (5 bases). Germline V gene lookup returns CDR1 SEHNR and CDR2 FQNEAQ (reference sequence). V was cut by 8 bases and J by 3 bases, with 16 bases left in between. CDR3 length: 15 residues. DNA for the CDR3: TGTGCCAGCCCACGCCGGGGAATGGACACCGGGGAGCTGTTTTTT. Its translation: CASPRRGMDTGELFF.

This clonotype was seen at least ten times. The chain employs TRBV29-1 and TRBJ2-7; D unresolved. V lost 0 bases, J lost 0 bases, and 6 bases lay in between. Looked up from germline, CDR1 is SQVTM and CDR2 is ANQGSEA. The CDR3 has 13 residues. CDR3 in amino acids: CSVEDRSSYEQYF. In nucleotides, the CDR3 is TGCAGCGTTGAAGATAGGTCCTCCTACGAGCAGTACTTC.

The chain is built from TRBV18 and TRBJ1-1; D perhaps matches TRBD1 (5 bases). Trimming shortened V by 1 base and J by 3 bases, and 15 bases separated the two germline ends. Looked up from germline, CDR1 is KGHSH and CDR2 is LQKENI. This CDR3 spans 16 amino acids. The CDR3 here is CASSPRTTGGDTEAFF. For the CDR3, the DNA is TGTGCCAGCTCACCACGGACCACCGGGGGTGACACTGAAGCTTTCTTT.

This sequence joins TRBV20-1 and TRBJ2-7, with D unclear. The V gene lost 1 base and the J gene lost 5 bases, with 15 bases spanning the gap. This CDR3 comprises 14 residues. Per germline, CDR1 DFQATT and CDR2 SNEGSKA (reference sequence). The CDR3 DNA is TGCAGTGCTAGAGGTCCGGCAGCACGGGACGAGCAGTACTTC. It translates to CSARGPAARDEQYF.

This chain links TRBV4-3 with TRBJ2-7, with 9 bases that match TRBD2. The CDR3 is 17 residues long. V lost 1 base to trimming and J lost 7 bases; unmatched junction nucleotides: 14. Germline-derived CDR1 and CDR2 are LGHNA and YSLEER. Here the CDR3 reads CASSQGLASGESGEQYF. Here the CDR3 DNA reads TGCGCCAGCAGCCAAGGTCTGGCTAGCGGGGAGAGTGGAGAGCAGTACTTC.

The table lists this clonotype with many counts. The chain joins TRBV10-3 to TRBJ2-5; TRBD2 matches at 9 bases. Germline V gives CDR1 ENHRY, CDR2 SYGVKD. V was pared by 6 bases and J by 4 bases, with 9 bases of the junction left unmatched. The CDR3 extends over 15 amino acids. For the CDR3, the DNA is TGTGCCATCAGAAGAGCGGGAGGACGTGGAGAGACCCAGTACTTC. It codes for CAIRRAGGRGETQYF.

This clonotype has just a few counts. The chain joins TRBV12-3 or TRBV12-4 to TRBJ1-1; possible D gene TRBD1, 5 bases. The V and J ends lost 6 bases and 4 bases respectively, with 21 bases between them. The CDR3 length is 16 residues. The CDR3 nucleotides read TGTGCCAGCAGCCCTACCTACGCGGGGGGGGGCACTGAAGCTTTCTTT. Translated, it gives CASSPTYAGGGTEAFF.

This chain connects TRBV30 to TRBJ2-7; 7 bases match TRBD1. The CDR3 is 13 residues long. V lost 5 bases and J lost 5; bases outside the gene matches: 9. Germline CDR1 is GTSNPN and CDR2 is SVGIG (reference sequence). The CDR3 bases are TGTGCCTGGGAACGACAGGGAAGTCACGAGCAGTACTTC. Translation: CAWERQGSHEQYF.

The rearrangement joins TRBV21-1 to TRBJ2-3; no DNA check was done on the table's D call, TRBD2. TRBV21-1 is an annotated pseudogene. This CDR3 is 15 amino acids long. CDR3 sequence (DNA): TGTGCCAGCAGCACTAGCCAGTTTAGCACAGATACGCAGTATTTT. Translating gives CASSTSQFSTDTQYF.

This clonotype has a handful of counts. The chain recombines TRBV12-3 or TRBV12-4 with TRBJ1-1, with 11 positions matching TRBD1. The CDR3 extends over 17 amino acids. V was pared by 4 bases and J by 1 base, with 8 bases of the junction left unmatched. Written as DNA, the CDR3 is TGTGCCAGCAGTTCGTGGGACAGGGGGGATAAGAACACTGAAGCTTTCTTT. It translates to CASSSWDRGDKNTEAFF.

The chain is built from TRBV20-1 and TRBJ2-1; the match to TRBD2 covers 10 bases. The V and J ends lost 2 bases and 6 bases, in that order; junction bases with no gene match: 7. From germline, CDR1 is DFQATT and CDR2 SNEGSKA (reference sequence). The CDR3 length is 15 residues. For the CDR3, the DNA is TGCAGTGCTAGATTTCTAGCGGGAGACGGCAATGAGCAGTTCTTC. Encoded protein: CSARFLAGDGNEQFF.

This clonotype was observed a handful of times. The V call is TRBV27, the J call TRBJ2-3; D call uncertain. V gave up 6 bases and J gave up 1 base, with 17 bases separating them. Germline V gene lookup returns CDR1 MNHEY and CDR2 SMNVEV (reference sequence). There are 16 residues in the CDR3. This CDR3 is CASRGAVVGRTDTQYF. For the CDR3, the DNA is TGTGCCAGCAGAGGTGCCGTCGTTGGGCGCACAGATACGCAGTATTTT.

V is TRBV3-1 and J is TRBJ2-3; D gene unclear. The V and J ends lost 3 bases and 2 bases respectively, with 6 bases between them. The germline CDR1 and CDR2 sequences are LGHDT and YNNKEL (reference sequence). The CDR3 sequence is 13 residues long. This CDR3 reads CASSQLTTDTQYF. CDR3 nucleotide sequence: TGTGCCAGCAGCCAGCTCACCACAGATACGCAGTATTTT.

This clonotype has a handful of counts. The chain links TRBV13 to TRBJ2-7; D may be TRBD1 (6 bases). Trimming removed 4 bases at V and 3 bases at J, with 16 bases between. This CDR3 is 15 amino acids long. Germline V gene lookup returns CDR1 PRHDT and CDR2 FYEKMQ (reference sequence). The CDR3 DNA reads as TGTGCCAGCAGCTCCAACAGGGCGCTGTTCTACGAGCAGTACTTC. Translation: CASSSNRALFYEQYF.

This clonotype has more than one count but fewer than ten. This chain links TRBV6-5 with TRBJ2-7, with 15 nucleotides matching TRBD2. Trimming at V came to 7 bases and at J to 0 bases, leaving 10 bases not matched to a gene. This CDR3 contains 18 residues. Germline V gives CDR1 MNHEY, CDR2 SVGAGI. The CDR3 sequence: CASTPGLAGGRYSYEQYF. DNA for the CDR3: TGTGCCAGCACTCCGGGACTAGCGGGAGGCCGCTACTCCTACGAGCAGTACTTC.

The rearrangement joins TRBV15 to TRBJ2-2; D not resolved. The CDR3 runs to 16 residues. Germline lookup yields CDR1 LNHNV and CDR2 YYDKDF (reference sequence). Trimming cost V 0 bases and J 5 bases, with 13 bases left between them. The CDR3 protein is CATSRELTHETGELFF. The CDR3 DNA reads TGTGCCACCAGCAGAGAACTGACCCACGAGACCGGGGAGCTGTTTTTT.

The J gene is TRBJ2-1, the V gene TRBV4-3, with D perhaps matching TRBD2 (6 bases). The germline V gene has CDR1 LGHNA and CDR2 YSLEER. Deletions cut 0 bases from V and 5 bases from J, with 11 bases between. The CDR3 sequence is 15 residues long. CDR3 loop: CASSQDPAGNNEQFF. The CDR3, as DNA: TGCGCCAGCAGCCAAGACCCCGCGGGGAACAATGAGCAGTTCTTC.

This clonotype turned up a few times. The V gene is TRBV9, the J gene TRBJ2-5; 7 bases line up with TRBD1. Germline values: CDR1 SGDLS, CDR2 YYNGEE. The CDR3 contains 15 residues. V trimming: 3 bases; J trimming: 2 bases; junction bases outside the gene matches: 7. The CDR3 loop is CASSARQGRQETQYF. The CDR3 region has the DNA TGTGCCAGCAGCGCTAGACAGGGACGGCAAGAGACCCAGTACTTC.

This clonotype turned up a few times. CDR3 nucleotides: TGTGCCAGCAGCCGGCGGGAGTTCGCCTACGAGCAGTACTTC. As protein: CASSRREFAYEQYF. The chain recombines TRBV14 with TRBJ2-7; 7 nucleotides align to TRBD2. CDR3 length: 14 residues. Germline V lookup: CDR1 SGHDN, CDR2 FVKESK. V lost 4 bases to trimming and J lost 2 bases; unmatched junction nucleotides: 5.

J is TRBJ2-3 and V is TRBV4-1; D is ambiguous. The length of the CDR3 is 14 residues. Trimming left V 6 bases short and J 0 bases short, with 10 bases between. Germline V gives CDR1 MGHRA, CDR2 YSYEKL. This CDR3 is CASSHTSSTDTQYF. The CDR3 DNA is TGCGCCAGCAGTCATACATCTAGCACAGATACGCAGTATTTT.

This clonotype has just a few counts. This rearrangement joins TRBV29-1 to TRBJ2-7; TRBD2 is a possible D gene (7 bases). Germline V CDR1 and CDR2: SQVTM, ANQGSEA. The CDR3 length is 13 residues. V was trimmed by 5 bases and J by 6 bases, leaving 17 bases between them. The CDR3 reads CSVPQEGGIEQYF. In nucleotides, the CDR3 is TGCAGCGTTCCCCAGGAGGGGGGGATCGAGCAGTACTTC.

The chain joins TRBV7-9 to TRBJ2-1, with no clear D. CDR1 is SEHNR, CDR2 FQNEAQ, per germline (reference sequence). V was pared by 1 base and J by 5 bases, with 6 bases between. This CDR3 comprises 13 residues. The CDR3 sequence is CASSLVTNNEQFF. The CDR3 DNA sequence: TGTGCCAGCAGCTTAGTCACAAACAATGAGCAGTTCTTC.

This clonotype was counted between two and nine times. The chain has TRBV30 and TRBJ1-5, with D unclear. Trimming removed 2 bases at V and 1 base at J, with 6 bases between. The CDR3 is made up of 13 amino acids. Looked up from germline, CDR1 is GTSNPN and CDR2 is SVGIG (reference sequence). CDR3 residues: CAWSSQSNQPQHF. In DNA form, the CDR3 reads TGTGCCTGGAGTTCGCAGAGCAATCAGCCCCAGCATTTT.